These 31 T cell receptor beta chains share one sample of origin, sequenced in a study of shared clonotypes between healthy human individuals. This table comes from immunoSEQ multiplex PCR, and its TCRdb copy is limited to in-frame clones, with some not included. The data hold 950,000 to 1,100,000 clones, with 70% to 80% observed a single time. The sequenced material came from memory CD4+ T cells from PBMCs. The subset is: CD45RA-negative fraction. These receptors were taken from a man aged 18 to 30 in good health. Some clones in this sample may be carry-over from other donors' samples.

In its sample, this clone was seen once. This rearrangement joins TRBV7-8 to TRBJ2-1; 8 bases agree with TRBD1. Germline V gene data show CDR1 as SGHVS and CDR2 as FQNEAQ. V shed 5 bases and J 3 bases; nucleotides not matched to a gene: 6. CDR3 length: 15 residues. CDR3 loop: CASSRRQGIYNEQFF. The DNA for the CDR3 is TGTGCCAGCAGCCGCCGACAGGGGATCTACAATGAGCAGTTCTTC.

V gene TRBV15 combines with J gene TRBJ2-7, with 8 bases matching TRBD2. Germline V gene data show CDR1 as LNHNV and CDR2 as YYDKDF (reference sequence). The CDR3 is 19 amino acids. J was trimmed by 7 bases and V by 1 base; bases with no gene match: 21. The CDR3 region is CATSRGREPSGRSSGEQYF. The CDR3 nucleotides are TGTGCCACCAGCAGAGGGAGGGAACCCAGCGGGAGATCCTCGGGTGAGCAGTACTTC.

The chain's CDR3 is CASSPPSGREKLFF. The CDR3 DNA reads TGTGCCAGCTCACCACCGTCGGGGCGTGAAAAACTGTTTTTT. V gene TRBV18 combines with J gene TRBJ1-4, with D possibly being TRBD1 (5 bases). Trimming stripped 0 bases from V and 7 bases from J, with 9 bases between. There are 14 residues in the CDR3. Germline V gene lookup returns CDR1 KGHSH and CDR2 LQKENI.

This chain uses TRBV2 with TRBJ2-4; 8 nucleotides match TRBD2. Trimming at V came to 6 bases and at J to 2 bases, leaving 9 bases not matched to a gene. Germline CDR1 is SNHLY and CDR2 is FYNNEI. This CDR3 has 16 amino acids. The CDR3 sequence is CASRKQGGGTKNIQYF. The CDR3, as DNA: TGTGCCAGCAGAAAACAGGGCGGGGGGACCAAAAACATTCAGTACTTC.

This rearrangement joins TRBV2 to TRBJ1-5; D call uncertain. CDR3 length equals 13 residues. V dropped 5 bases and J dropped 5 bases, with 10 bases sitting between them. Germline V lookup: CDR1 SNHLY, CDR2 FYNNEI. The CDR3 reads CASSPGVDQPQHF. CDR3 DNA: TGTGCCAGCAGTCCGGGTGTGGATCAGCCCCAGCATTTT.

CDR3 sequence reads: CASSPNVDSYEQYF. The CDR3 coding sequence is TGTGCCAGCTCACCAAATGTCGACTCCTACGAGCAGTACTTC. The chain joins TRBV18 to TRBJ2-7; the D is unclear. The CDR3 extends over 14 amino acids. Germline V lookup: CDR1 KGHSH, CDR2 LQKENI. Deletions cut 2 bases from V and 0 bases from J, with 8 bases between.

The chain recombines TRBV10-3 with TRBJ2-3, with 8 bases aligning to TRBD2. Germline V gene lookup returns CDR1 ENHRY and CDR2 SYGVKD. This CDR3 has 16 residues. Germline trimming cut 5 bases from V and 4 bases from J; bases unmatched to any gene: 11. For the CDR3, the DNA is TGTGCCATCAGTCACCTGGGACTAGGTAGTCCAGATACGCAGTATTTT. Protein product: CAISHLGLGSPDTQYF.

This clone has only one observation. The chain is built from TRBV4-3 and TRBJ2-1, with D unresolved. Looked up from germline, CDR1 is LGHNA and CDR2 is YSLEER. Trimming left V 7 bases short and J 8 bases short, with 18 bases between. The CDR3 is 14 amino acids. CDR3 sequence reads: CASTTRGFWHEQFF. In nucleotides, the CDR3 is TGCGCCAGCACCACAAGAGGCTTCTGGCATGAGCAGTTCTTC.

This chain links TRBV5-1 with TRBJ2-7; a possible D gene is TRBD1 (6 bases). The CDR3 runs to 15 residues. Germline V CDR1 and CDR2: SGHRS, YFSETQ. V lost 4 bases and J 2 bases, leaving 16 bases between the germline ends. The CDR3 bases are TGCGCCAGCAGCCCAGGGGCAGCAACGACCTACGAGCAGTACTTC. Amino acids: CASSPGAATTYEQYF.

The CDR3 DNA sequence: TGCGCCAGCAGCTTGGCCCCAGACAACTATGGCTACACCTTC. Translation gives CASSLAPDNYGYTF. The V and J genes are TRBV5-1 and TRBJ1-2, with D hard to call. CDR3 length: 14 residues. Germline assignment: CDR1 SGHRS and CDR2 YFSETQ. V gave up 0 bases and J gave up 2 bases, with 8 bases separating them.

In this sample, this clone turned up a few times. This sequence joins TRBV7-8 and TRBJ2-1; 11 bases fit TRBD2. Germline V lookup: CDR1 SGHVS, CDR2 FQNEAQ. The CDR3 spans 17 residues. J lost 15 bases, V lost 1 base, and 17 bases had no gene match. The CDR3 loop is CASSLEPKGLAVQGLFF. The CDR3 DNA sequence: TGTGCCAGCAGCTTAGAACCCAAGGGACTAGCGGTACAGGGTCTGTTCTTC. The whole variable domain, filled in from reference TRBV7-8 and TRBJ2-1, reads GAGVSQSPRYKVAKRGQDVALRCDPISGHVSLFWYQQALGQGPEFLTYFQNEAQLDKSGLPSDRFFAERPEGSVSTLKIQRTQQEDSAVYLCASSLEPKGLAVQGLFFGPGTRLTVL.

This clone was detected many times. The chain recombines TRBV7-9 with TRBJ2-6; TRBD2 is a possible D gene (6 bases). V was clipped by 5 bases and J by 3 bases, with 20 bases between them. Germline CDR1 and CDR2: SEHNR and FQNEAQ (reference sequence). The CDR3 is 18 residues long. The chain's CDR3 is CASSTRRSSEGGANVLTF. CDR3 sequence (DNA): TGTGCCAGCAGCACTCGCAGGTCCTCGGAGGGTGGGGCCAACGTCCTGACTTTC.

Concerning this clone: A read error is possible here, since a much larger clone lies one base away. The chain carries TRBV27 and TRBJ1-1; D perhaps matches TRBD1 (5 bases). Trimming left V 7 bases short and J 4 bases short, with 7 bases between. CDR3 length: 11 residues. CDR1 and CDR2 from the germline V gene are MNHEY and SMNVEV (reference sequence). The CDR3 loop reads CASTGRTEAFF. The CDR3 coding sequence is TGTGCCAGCACGGGGCGCACTGAAGCTTTCTTT.

This clone was picked up a small number of times. The chain uses TRBV30 and TRBJ2-1; D is unclear. Deletions cut 3 bases from V and 6 bases from J, with 9 bases between. The CDR3 runs to 12 residues. The germline CDR1 and CDR2 sequences are GTSNPN and SVGIG (reference sequence). CDR3 DNA sequence: TGTGCCTGGAGCCAATATGGCAATGAGCAGTTCTTC. Translation gives CAWSQYGNEQFF.

This chain connects TRBV5-8 to TRBJ2-1; 7 bases match TRBD1. Looked up from germline, CDR1 is SGHTS and CDR2 is YDEGEE. V trimming: 7 bases; J trimming: 10 bases; junction bases outside the gene matches: 11. This CDR3 spans 13 amino acids. The CDR3 DNA sequence: TGTGCCAGCGGGGACAGACGCCTCGCGGAGCAGTTCTTC. Amino acids: CASGDRRLAEQFF.

The chain links TRBV19 to TRBJ2-3; D gene ambiguous. The ends were cut back, 8 bases at V and 5 bases at J, with 20 bases in the middle. The CDR3 has 15 residues. Germline assignment: CDR1 LNHDA and CDR2 SQIVND (reference sequence). This chain's CDR3 is CASARVGSSRDTQYF. The DNA for the CDR3 is TGTGCCAGTGCTAGGGTCGGCAGTTCAAGAGATACGCAGTATTTT.

The chain is built from TRBV28 and TRBJ2-1; D gene uncertain. Deletions cut 6 bases from V and 12 bases from J, with 15 bases between. The germline gives CDR1 MDHEN, CDR2 SYDVKM. CDR3 length: 12 residues. The CDR3 region is CASRSSESGQFF. The DNA for the CDR3 is TGTGCCAGCAGATCATCGGAGTCGGGGCAGTTCTTC.

The chain links TRBV28 to TRBJ1-5; D gene uncertain. CDR3 length equals 13 residues. Germline CDR1 reads MDHEN; CDR2 reads SYDVKM. The V end was cut by 3 bases, the J end by 4 bases, with 7 bases between. The CDR3: CASSFSENQPQHF. The CDR3 nucleotides read TGTGCCAGCAGTTTCTCAGAAAATCAGCCCCAGCATTTT.

The CDR3 loop reads CASSLAGPRGDYGYTF. Here the CDR3 DNA reads TGTGCCAGCAGCTTAGCCGGTCCGAGGGGGGACTATGGCTACACCTTC. This chain connects TRBV7-2 to TRBJ1-2, with D possibly being TRBD1 (6 bases). Trimming removed 0 bases at V and 3 bases at J, with 14 bases between. Germline V gives CDR1 SGHTA, CDR2 FQGNSA. The CDR3 sequence is 16 residues long.

Concerning this clone: This likely came from a read error, as a far larger clone is one base away. The chain links TRBV30 to TRBJ1-3; D remains ambiguous. Germline values: CDR1 GTSNPN, CDR2 SVGIG (reference sequence). This CDR3 is built from 12 residues. The CDR3 spells CAWSVNGNTICF. CDR3 coding DNA: TGTGCCTGGAGTGTAAACGGAAACACCATATGTTTT.

V usage is TRBV10-3 and J usage is TRBJ2-3; D might be TRBD1 or TRBD2, each matching 5 bases. Per the germline V gene, CDR1 is ENHRY and CDR2 is SYGVKD. V was trimmed by 2 bases and J by 5 bases, leaving 11 bases between them. The CDR3 is 14 amino acids. CDR3 in DNA: TGTGCCATCAGTGAGGGGGGTAGTGGAGATACGCAGTATTTT. Its protein is CAISEGGSGDTQYF.

This chain links TRBV30 with TRBJ1-2; D not certain. Germline V gives CDR1 GTSNPN, CDR2 SVGIG (reference sequence). This CDR3 contains 14 residues. V was shortened by 4 bases and J by 0 bases, with 12 bases between the two germline ends. CDR3 in amino acids: CAWIGRLTNYGYTF. The CDR3 nucleotides are TGTGCCTGGATAGGACGCCTGACTAACTATGGCTACACCTTC.

V and J are TRBV9 and TRBJ1-5; 7 bases map to TRBD1. Germline V gene lookup returns CDR1 SGDLS and CDR2 YYNGEE. This CDR3 is built from 15 residues. The V gene end was trimmed by 4 bases and the J gene end by 0 bases; junction bases not matched to a gene: 4. CDR3 in DNA: TGTGCCAGCAGCTCAGGGGGTAATAGCAATCAGCCCCAGCATTTT. Translating it yields CASSSGGNSNQPQHF.

This chain uses TRBV9 with TRBJ1-2, with D hard to call. Germline V gene lookup returns CDR1 SGDLS and CDR2 YYNGEE. V dropped 5 bases and J dropped 0 bases, with 17 bases sitting between them. The CDR3 spans 16 residues. The CDR3 protein is CASSPSLGGPNYGYTF. The CDR3 region has the DNA TGTGCCAGCAGTCCCTCATTGGGCGGGCCTAACTATGGCTACACCTTC. The variable domain in full, completed from reference TRBV9 and TRBJ1-2, reads DSGVTQTPKHLITATGQRVTLRCSPRSGDLSVYWYQQSLDQGLQFLIQYYNGEERAKGNILERFSAQQFPDLHSELNLSSLELGDSALYFCASSPSLGGPNYGYTFGSGTRLTVV.

CDR3 residues: CASSQAHSRSTDTQYF. CDR3 sequence (DNA): TGCGCCAGCAGCCAAGCCCACTCTCGAAGCACAGATACGCAGTATTTT. This chain connects TRBV4-1 to TRBJ2-3; D is unresolved. V lost 1 base to trimming and J lost 0 bases, with 11 bases between them. CDR3 length equals 16 residues. Germline loops: CDR1 MGHRA, CDR2 YSYEKL.

The chain carries TRBV7-3 and TRBJ2-1, with a possible D match to TRBD2 (6 bases). CDR3 size: 13 residues. Germline V gene sequence: CDR1 SGHTA, CDR2 FQGTGA. The germline V and J ends were trimmed by 5 bases and 10 bases, with 15 bases remaining between them. CDR3: CASSLGLGIEQFF. DNA for the CDR3: TGTGCCAGCAGCCTGGGACTGGGGATCGAGCAGTTCTTC.

The V gene is TRBV10-3, the J gene TRBJ2-3; no reliable D call. The germline V gene encodes CDR1 ENHRY and CDR2 SYGVKD. Trimming removed 3 bases at V and 3 bases at J, with 13 bases between. This CDR3 comprises 15 residues. This chain's CDR3 is CAISDRALSTDTQYF. For the CDR3, the DNA is TGTGCCATCAGTGATCGTGCACTCTCGACAGATACGCAGTATTTT.

This chain uses TRBV19 with TRBJ2-7; TRBD2 is a possible D gene (5 bases). The CDR3 contains 16 residues. Germline values: CDR1 LNHDA, CDR2 SQIVND (reference sequence). The ends were cut back, 3 bases at V and 7 bases at J, with 22 bases in the middle. In nucleotides, the CDR3 is TGTGCCAGTAGTATTCGGGCCGGGGTCAGGTCGGGGGAGCAGTACTTC. It yields the protein CASSIRAGVRSGEQYF.

The V gene is TRBV27, the J gene TRBJ2-2; 10 bases line up with TRBD1. This CDR3 is 15 amino acids long. CDR1 and CDR2 (germline): MNHEY, SMNVEV (reference sequence). J was trimmed by 4 bases and V by 4 bases; bases with no gene match: 3. As DNA, the CDR3 is TGTGCCAGCAGTTCGACAGGGGGCGGCACCGGGGAGCTGTTTTTT. Encoded protein: CASSSTGGGTGELFF.

The sample holds a few counts of this clone. The genes are TRBV7-3 and TRBJ2-1; no definite D call. CDR3 length: 13 amino acids. Trimming left V 2 bases short and J 3 bases short, with 5 bases between. Germline V lookup: CDR1 SGHTA, CDR2 FQGTGA. Here the CDR3 reads CASSLLNYNEQFF. Here the CDR3 DNA reads TGTGCCAGCAGCTTACTAAACTACAATGAGCAGTTCTTC.

This clone was seen ten or more times. The chain uses TRBV27 and TRBJ1-1; 8 bases align to TRBD1. CDR1 and CDR2 from the germline V gene are MNHEY and SMNVEV (reference sequence). The CDR3 extends over 13 amino acids. V lost 10 bases to trimming and J lost 7 bases; unmatched junction nucleotides: 11. CDR3 DNA sequence: TGTGCCACGCAGGACAGGGCTTGGGGTGAAGCTTTCTTT. Translating gives CATQDRAWGEAFF.